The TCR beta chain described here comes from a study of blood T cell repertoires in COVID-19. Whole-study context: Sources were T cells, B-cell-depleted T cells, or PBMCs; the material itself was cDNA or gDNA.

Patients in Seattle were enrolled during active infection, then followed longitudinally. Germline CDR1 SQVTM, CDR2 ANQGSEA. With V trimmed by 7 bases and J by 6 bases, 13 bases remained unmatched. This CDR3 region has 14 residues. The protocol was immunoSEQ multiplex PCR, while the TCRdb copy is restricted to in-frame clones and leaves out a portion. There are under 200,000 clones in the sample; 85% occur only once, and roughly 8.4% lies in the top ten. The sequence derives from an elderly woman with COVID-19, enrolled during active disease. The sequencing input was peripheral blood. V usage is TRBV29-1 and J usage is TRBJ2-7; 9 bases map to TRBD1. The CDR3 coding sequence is TGCAGCGGACAACGAGGACAGGGGATGGGCGAGCAGTACTTC. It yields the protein CSGQRGQGMGEQYF.